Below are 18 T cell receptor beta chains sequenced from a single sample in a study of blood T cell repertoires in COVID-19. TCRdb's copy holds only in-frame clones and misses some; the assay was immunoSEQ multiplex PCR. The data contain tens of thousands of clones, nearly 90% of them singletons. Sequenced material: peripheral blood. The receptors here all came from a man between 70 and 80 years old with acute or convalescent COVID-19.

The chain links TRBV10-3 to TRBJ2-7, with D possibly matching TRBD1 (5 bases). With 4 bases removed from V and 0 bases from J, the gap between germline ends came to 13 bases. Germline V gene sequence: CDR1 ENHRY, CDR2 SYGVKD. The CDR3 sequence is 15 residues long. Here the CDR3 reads CAISVSGPNSYEQYF. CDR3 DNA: TGTGCCATCAGTGTATCAGGGCCCAACTCCTACGAGCAGTACTTC.

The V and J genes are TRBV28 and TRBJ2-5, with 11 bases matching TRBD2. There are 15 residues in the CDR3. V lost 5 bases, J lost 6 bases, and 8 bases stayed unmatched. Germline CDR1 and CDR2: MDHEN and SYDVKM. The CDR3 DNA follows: TGTGCCAGCAGTCCTAGCGGGGGGTTCGATCAGACCCAGTACTTC. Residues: CASSPSGGFDQTQYF. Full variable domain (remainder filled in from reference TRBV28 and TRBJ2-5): DVKVTQSSRYLVKRTGEKVFLECVQDMDHENMFWYRQDPGLGLRLIYFSYDVKMKEKGDIPEGYSVSREKKERFSLILESASTNQTSMYLCASSPSGGFDQTQYFGPGTRLLVL.

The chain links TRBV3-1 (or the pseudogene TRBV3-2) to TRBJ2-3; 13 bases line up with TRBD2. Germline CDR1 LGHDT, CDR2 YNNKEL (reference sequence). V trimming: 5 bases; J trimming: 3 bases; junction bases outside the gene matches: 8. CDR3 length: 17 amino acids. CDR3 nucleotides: TGTGCCAGCAGCAAACTAGCGGGAGGGCCAAGGACAGATACGCAGTATTTT. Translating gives CASSKLAGGPRTDTQYF.

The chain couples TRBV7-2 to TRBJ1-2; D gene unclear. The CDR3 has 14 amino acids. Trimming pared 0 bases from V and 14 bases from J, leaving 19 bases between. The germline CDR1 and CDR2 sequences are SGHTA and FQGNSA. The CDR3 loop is CASSLARAVIPLTF. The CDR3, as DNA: TGTGCCAGCAGCTTAGCGAGGGCAGTTATCCCATTAACCTTC.

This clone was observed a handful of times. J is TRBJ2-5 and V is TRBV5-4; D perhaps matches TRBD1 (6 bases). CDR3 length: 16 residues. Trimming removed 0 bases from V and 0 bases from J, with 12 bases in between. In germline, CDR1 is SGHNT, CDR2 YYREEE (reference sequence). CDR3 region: CASSLALRTDQETQYF. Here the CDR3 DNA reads TGTGCCAGCAGCTTGGCCCTTAGGACAGACCAAGAGACCCAGTACTTC.

For the CDR3, the DNA is TGTGCCAGCACCTTAACGGGACACTTCTACGAGCAGTACTTC. This translates into CASTLTGHFYEQYF. The chain links TRBV25-1 to TRBJ2-7; tentatively, D is TRBD1 (6 bases). Per the germline V gene, CDR1 is MGHDK and CDR2 is SYGVNS. CDR3 length: 14 amino acids. Trimming stripped 7 bases from V and 3 bases from J, with 16 bases between.

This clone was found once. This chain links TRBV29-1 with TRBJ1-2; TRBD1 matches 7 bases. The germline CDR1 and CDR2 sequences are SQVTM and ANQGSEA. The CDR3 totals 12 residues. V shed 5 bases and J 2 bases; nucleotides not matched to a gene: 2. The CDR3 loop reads CSVQTGNYGYTF. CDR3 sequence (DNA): TGCAGCGTTCAGACAGGGAACTATGGCTACACCTTC. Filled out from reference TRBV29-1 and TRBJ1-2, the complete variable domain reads SAVISQKPSRDICQRGTSLTIQCQVDSQVTMMFWYRQQPGQSLTLIATANQGSEATYESGFVIDKFPISRPNLTFSTLTVSNMSPEDSSIYLCSVQTGNYGYTFGSGTRLTVV.

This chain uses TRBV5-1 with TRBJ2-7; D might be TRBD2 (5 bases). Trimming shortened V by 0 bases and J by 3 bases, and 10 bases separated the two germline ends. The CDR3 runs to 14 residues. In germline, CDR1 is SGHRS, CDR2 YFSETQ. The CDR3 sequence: CASSLGEAGYEQYF. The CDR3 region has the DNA TGCGCCAGCAGCTTGGGCGAGGCGGGCTACGAGCAGTACTTC.

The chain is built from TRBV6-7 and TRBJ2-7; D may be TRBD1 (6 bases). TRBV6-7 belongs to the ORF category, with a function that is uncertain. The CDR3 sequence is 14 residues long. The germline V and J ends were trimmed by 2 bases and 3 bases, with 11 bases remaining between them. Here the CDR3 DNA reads TGTGCCAGCAGTTACGGGGGCGGGTACTACGAGCAGTACTTC. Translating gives CASSYGGGYYEQYF.

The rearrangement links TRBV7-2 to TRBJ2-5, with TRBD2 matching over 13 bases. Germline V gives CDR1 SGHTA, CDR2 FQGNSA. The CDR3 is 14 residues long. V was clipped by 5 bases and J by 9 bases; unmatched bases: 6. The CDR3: CASSTGLAGPPQYF. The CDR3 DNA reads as TGTGCCAGCAGCACGGGACTAGCGGGGCCTCCCCAGTACTTC.

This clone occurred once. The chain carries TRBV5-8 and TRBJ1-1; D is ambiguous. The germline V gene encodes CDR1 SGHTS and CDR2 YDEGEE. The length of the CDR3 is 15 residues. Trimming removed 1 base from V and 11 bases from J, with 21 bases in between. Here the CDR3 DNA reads TGTGCCAGCAGCTTGTTCCGAATCTCAACACTACGGGCTTTCTTT. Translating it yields CASSLFRISTLRAFF.

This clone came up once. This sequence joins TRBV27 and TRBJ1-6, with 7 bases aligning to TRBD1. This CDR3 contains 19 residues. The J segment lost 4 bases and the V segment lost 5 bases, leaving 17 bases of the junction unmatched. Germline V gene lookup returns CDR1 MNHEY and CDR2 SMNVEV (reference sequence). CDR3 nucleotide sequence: TGTGCCAGCAGTACTTACAGGGGCCCAACCCCCGGTTATAATTCACCCCTCCACTTT. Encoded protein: CASSTYRGPTPGYNSPLHF.

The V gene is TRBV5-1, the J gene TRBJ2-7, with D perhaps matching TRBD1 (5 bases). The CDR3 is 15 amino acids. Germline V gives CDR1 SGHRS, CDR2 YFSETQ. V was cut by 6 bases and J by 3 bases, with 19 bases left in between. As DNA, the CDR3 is TGCGCCAGCAAAAAGACAGACCAAGCTGTCTACGAGCAGTACTTC. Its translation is CASKKTDQAVYEQYF. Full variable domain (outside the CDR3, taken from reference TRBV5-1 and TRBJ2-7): KAGVTQTPRYLIKTRGQQVTLSCSPISGHRSVSWYQQTPGQGLQFLFEYFSETQRNKGNFPGRFSGRQFSNSRSEMNVSTLELGDSALYLCASKKTDQAVYEQYFGPGTRLTVT.

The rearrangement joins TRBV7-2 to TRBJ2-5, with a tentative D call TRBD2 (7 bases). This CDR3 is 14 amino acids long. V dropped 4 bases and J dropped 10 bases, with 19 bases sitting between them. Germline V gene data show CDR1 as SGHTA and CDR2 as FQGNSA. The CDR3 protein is CASSSGRGPVYQYF. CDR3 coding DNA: TGTGCCAGCAGCTCAGGGCGGGGGCCCGTGTACCAGTACTTC.

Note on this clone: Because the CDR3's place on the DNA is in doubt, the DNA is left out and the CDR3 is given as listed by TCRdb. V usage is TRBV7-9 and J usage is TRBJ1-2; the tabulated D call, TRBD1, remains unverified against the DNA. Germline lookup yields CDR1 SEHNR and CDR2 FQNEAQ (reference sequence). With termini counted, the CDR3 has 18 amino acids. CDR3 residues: CASRSILAQTTGGDGYTF.

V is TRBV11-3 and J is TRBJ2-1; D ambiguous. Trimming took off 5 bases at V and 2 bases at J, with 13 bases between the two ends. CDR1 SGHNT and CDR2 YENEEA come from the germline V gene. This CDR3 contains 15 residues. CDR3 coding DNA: TGTGCCAGCAGCCGCCCCGGTTTAGCCTACAATGAGCAGTTCTTC. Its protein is CASSRPGLAYNEQFF. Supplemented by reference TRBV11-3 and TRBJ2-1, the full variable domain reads EAGVVQSPRYKIIEKKQPVAFWCNPISGHNTLYWYLQNLGQGPELLIRYENEEAVDDSQLPKDRFSAERLKGVDSTLKIQPAELGDSAVYLCASSRPGLAYNEQFFGPGTRLTVL.

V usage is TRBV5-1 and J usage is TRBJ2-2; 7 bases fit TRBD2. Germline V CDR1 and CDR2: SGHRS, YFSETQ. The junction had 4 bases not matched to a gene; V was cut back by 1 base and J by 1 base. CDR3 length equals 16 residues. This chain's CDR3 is CASSLSASGNTGELFF. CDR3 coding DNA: TGCGCCAGCAGCTTGTCGGCTAGCGGGAACACCGGGGAGCTGTTTTTT.

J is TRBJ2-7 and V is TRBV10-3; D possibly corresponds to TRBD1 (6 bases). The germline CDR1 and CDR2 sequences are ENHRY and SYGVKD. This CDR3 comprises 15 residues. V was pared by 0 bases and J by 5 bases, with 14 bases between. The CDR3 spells CAISESALTGHEQYF. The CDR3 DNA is TGTGCCATCAGTGAGTCAGCCCTGACAGGCCACGAGCAGTACTTC.